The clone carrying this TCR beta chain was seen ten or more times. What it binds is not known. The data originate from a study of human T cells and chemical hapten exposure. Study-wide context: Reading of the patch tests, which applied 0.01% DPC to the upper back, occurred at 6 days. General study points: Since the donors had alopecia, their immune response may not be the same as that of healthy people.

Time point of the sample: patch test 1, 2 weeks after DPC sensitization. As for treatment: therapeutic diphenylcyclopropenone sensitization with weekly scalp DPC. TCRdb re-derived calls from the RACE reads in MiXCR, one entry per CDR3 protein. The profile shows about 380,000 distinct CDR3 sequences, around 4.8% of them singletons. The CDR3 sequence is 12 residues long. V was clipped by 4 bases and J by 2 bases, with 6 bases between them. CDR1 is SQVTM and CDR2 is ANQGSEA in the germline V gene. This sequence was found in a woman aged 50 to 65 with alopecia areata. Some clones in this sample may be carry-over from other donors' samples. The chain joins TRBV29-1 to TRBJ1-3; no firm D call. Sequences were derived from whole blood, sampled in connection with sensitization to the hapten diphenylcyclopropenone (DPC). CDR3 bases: TGCAGCGTTGGGGCCGCTGGAAACACCATATATTTT. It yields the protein CSVGAAGNTIYF. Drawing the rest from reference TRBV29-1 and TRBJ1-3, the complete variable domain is SAVISQKPSRDICQRGTSLTIQCQVDSQVTMMFWYRQQPGQSLTLIATANQGSEATYESGFVIDKFPISRPNLTFSTLTVSNMSPEDSSIYLCSVGAAGNTIYFGEGSWLTVV.